Sequencing of this T cell receptor beta chain was carried out in a study of neurological immune-mediated disorders. Notes on the study in general: In HTLV-1-associated myelopathy, TCR clonal expansion was greatest, whereas multiple sclerosis had the least, falling below healthy controls. When the repertoires were sorted by phylogenetic grouping, those of 18 of 34 multiple sclerosis patients ended up in one related-CDR3 cluster, a possible signature.

The CDR3 is 14 amino acids. Germline loops: CDR1 SGHTA, CDR2 FQGNSA. J was trimmed by 5 bases and V by 5 bases; bases with no gene match: 7. The cDNA was produced through 5'RACE with 10-nucleotide random UMIs. TCRdb re-analysed the 5' RACE reads in MiXCR, keeping a single row per CDR3 protein. The table has under 70,000 distinct CDR3 sequences, about 3.3% seen once. This clonotype was seen ten or more times. Its cognate antigen is unknown. Sequencing input: PBMCs. The clonotype was recovered from an older woman with multiple sclerosis. This sequence joins TRBV7-2 and TRBJ2-7, with 9 nucleotides matching TRBD1. This CDR3 is CASSQGQGTHEQYF. CDR3 bases: TGTGCCAGCAGCCAAGGACAGGGGACCCACGAGCAGTACTTC.